This T cell receptor (beta chain) emerged from a study of CD8+ T cells in alopecia areata (dated by TCRdb to the late 2010s). Regarding the complete study: The treated patients, all with moderate-to-severe alopecia areata, were enrolled in an open-label pilot trial of oral tofacitinib given at 5 to 10 mg twice daily. Biopsies were taken from tofacitinib-treated patients at baseline and at 4 and 24 weeks of treatment, and a later scalp biopsy was taken in several of the tofacitinib-treated patients. Patients received tofacitinib for 6 to 18 months and were then followed off drug for 6 months to check for delayed response and recurrence. TCRbeta CDR3 regions were amplified by immunoSEQ multiplex PCR using 35 Vbeta forward and 13 Jbeta reverse primers. Scalp clonality was compared among normal scalp (n=4), patchy alopecia areata scalp (n=8), and alopecia totalis/universalis scalp (n=8). Human TCRbeta sequencing covered scalp tissue and sorted CD4+ and CD8+ peripheral blood T cells from patchy and totalis/universalis alopecia areata patients and healthy controls. The RNA source kit depended on sample type: the PAXgene miRNA kit for fixed scalp, the miRNeasy kit for PBMCs, and the RNeasy kit for mouse skin. In both human patients and the C3H/HeJ mouse model, the study applied high-throughput TCRbeta sequencing to look at T cell clonal expansion in alopecia areata. In treated patients, disease severity was measured using the SALT score, which gives the percentage of scalp surface area affected.

What the study reported, not specific to this receptor: Scalp clonality and the number of expanded CD8+ clones among the top 100 scalp clones were significantly decreased by tofacitinib. Many expanded lesional clones persisted in scalp and blood during tofacitinib treatment, which may partly explain relapse after stopping treatment. Because the treated cohort was small and had only one nonresponder, larger studies are needed to examine links between baseline CD8+ expansion and response. Compared with normal scalp, lesional scalp had higher clonality and more expanded CD8+ clones, particularly in alopecia totalis/universalis, a pattern that suggests antigenic drive. Shared TCR sequences between patients were less evident than in mice, which may be partly attributable to HLA diversity in the patient population. Scalp TCR repertoire analysis is complicated because resident alphabeta T cells in normal human skin are also sequenced, whereas mouse skin is dominated by gammadelta T cells.

For CDR1 and CDR2, the germline V gene lists SNHLY and FYNNEI. V is pruned by 6 bases and J by 5 bases, leaving 7 bases of the junction without a gene match. Spanning cysteine to phenylalanine, the CDR3 consists of 14 amino acids. The read is trimmed to its CDR3 DNA, 42 bases read in frame from base 1. Read against the paper, the sample's time point label means: about four weeks on oral tofacitinib. The treatment or condition label for this specimen denotes: oral pan-JAK inhibitor, 5-10 mg twice daily. Lesional scalp punch biopsies and peripheral blood were obtained from alopecia areata patients. PBMCs were separated by density centrifugation and stained for CD3, CD4 and CD8, after which CD4+ and CD8+ T cells were sorted on a FACSAria. On this clone itself: No cognate antigen has been identified for it. No much larger clone exists at a distance of one base, and base qualities are not known.

Library creation used the immunoSEQ multiplex PCR assay. RNA was extracted from all samples and reverse transcribed into cDNA as template for TCR sequencing. First-strand cDNA was synthesized using SuperScript III with a 2:1 mix of oligo-dT and random hexamers. Amplification bias was assessed with a synthetic immune receptor repertoire, and residual bias was removed computationally. From the authors' description of their analysis: Raw reads were preprocessed to remove errors, and CDR3 was defined according to IMGT conventions as the region from the conserved cysteine to phenylalanine. Clonality was computed as 1 minus the Shannon entropy, with the entropy normalized by log2 of the number of productive unique TCRs. CD4 or CD8 identity of scalp clones was inferred by cross-referencing scalp TCRbeta sequences with sorted blood CD4 and CD8 repertoires. TCRdb stores this immuneACCESS table with in-frame sequences only. Part of the clones is absent; in the studies checked, under half of the shortfall reflects unresolved V genes, and no reason is known for the rest. V and J calls and clone size are given by that table; D and trimming were obtained from the DNA. The sample table holds over 150,000 clones, of which 50% to 60% were seen once. The ten largest account for 0.65% to 0.7% of the sample.

Sample: CD4+ T cells sorted from blood, taken at week 4, from a patient treated with tofacitinib. This sequence uses TRBV2 and TRBJ2-5; 9 bases in the middle match TRBD1. This receptor was obtained from a human donor with alopecia areata. For the CDR3, the sequence is CASRGGQGKETQYF. Read as DNA, the sequence is TGTGCCAGCAGGGGCGGACAGGGGAAGGAGACCCAGTACTTC.